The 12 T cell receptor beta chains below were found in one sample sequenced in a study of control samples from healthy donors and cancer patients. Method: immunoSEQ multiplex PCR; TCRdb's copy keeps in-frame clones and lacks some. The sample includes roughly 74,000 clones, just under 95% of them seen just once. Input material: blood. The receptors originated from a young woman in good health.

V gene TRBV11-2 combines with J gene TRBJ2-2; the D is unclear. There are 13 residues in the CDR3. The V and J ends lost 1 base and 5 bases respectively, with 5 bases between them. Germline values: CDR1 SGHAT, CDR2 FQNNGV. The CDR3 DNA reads TGTGCCAGCAGCTTAGTTGGGACCGGGGAGCTGTTTTTT. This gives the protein CASSLVGTGELFF.

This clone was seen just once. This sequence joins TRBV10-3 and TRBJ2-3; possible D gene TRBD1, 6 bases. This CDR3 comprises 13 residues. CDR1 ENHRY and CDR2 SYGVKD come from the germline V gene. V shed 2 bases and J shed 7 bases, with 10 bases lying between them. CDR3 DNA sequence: TGTGCCATCAGTGAGCCAGGGGATTATACGCAGTATTTT. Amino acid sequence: CAISEPGDYTQYF.

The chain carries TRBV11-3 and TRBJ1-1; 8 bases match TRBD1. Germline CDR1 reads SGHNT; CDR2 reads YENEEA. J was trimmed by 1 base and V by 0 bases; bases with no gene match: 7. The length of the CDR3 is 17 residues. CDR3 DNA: TGTGCCAGCAGCTTAGACTTGAACAGGGGGTGGAACACTGAAGCTTTCTTT. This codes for CASSLDLNRGWNTEAFF.

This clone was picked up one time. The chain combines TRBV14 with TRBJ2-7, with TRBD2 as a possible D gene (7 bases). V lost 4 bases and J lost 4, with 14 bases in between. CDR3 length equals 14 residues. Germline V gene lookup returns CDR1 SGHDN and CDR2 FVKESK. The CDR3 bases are TGTGCCAGCAGCCCCTGGGGAGGGGGTTACGAGCAGTACTTC. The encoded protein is CASSPWGGGYEQYF.

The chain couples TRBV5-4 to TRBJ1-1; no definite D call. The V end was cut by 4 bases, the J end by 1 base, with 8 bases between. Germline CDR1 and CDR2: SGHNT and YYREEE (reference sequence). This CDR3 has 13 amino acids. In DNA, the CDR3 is TGTGCCAGCAGCCTGGGAAAGAACACTGAAGCTTTCTTT. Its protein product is CASSLGKNTEAFF.

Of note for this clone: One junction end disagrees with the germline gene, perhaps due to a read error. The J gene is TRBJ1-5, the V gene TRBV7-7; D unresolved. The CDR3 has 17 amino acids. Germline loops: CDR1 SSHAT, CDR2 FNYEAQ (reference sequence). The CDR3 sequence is CASSLVLIGLSNQPQHF. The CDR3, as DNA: TGTGCTAGCAGCTTAGTCTTGATAGGTCTGAGCAATCAGCCCCAGCATTTT.

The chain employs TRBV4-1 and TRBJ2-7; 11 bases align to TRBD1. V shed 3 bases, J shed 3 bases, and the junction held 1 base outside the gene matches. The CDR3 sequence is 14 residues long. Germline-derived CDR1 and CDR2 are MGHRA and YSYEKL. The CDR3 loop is CASSQGQGDYEQYF. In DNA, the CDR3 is TGCGCCAGCAGCCAGGGACAGGGGGACTACGAGCAGTACTTC.

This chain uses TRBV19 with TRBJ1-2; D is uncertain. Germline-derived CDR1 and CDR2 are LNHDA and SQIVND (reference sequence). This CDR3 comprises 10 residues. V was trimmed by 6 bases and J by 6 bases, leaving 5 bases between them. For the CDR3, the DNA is TGTGCCAGTAGCCACCATGGCTACACCTTC. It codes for CASSHHGYTF.

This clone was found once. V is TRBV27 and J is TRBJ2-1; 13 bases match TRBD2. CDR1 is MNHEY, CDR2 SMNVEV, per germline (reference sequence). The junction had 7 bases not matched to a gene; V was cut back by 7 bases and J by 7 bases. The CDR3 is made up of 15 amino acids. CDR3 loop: CASTRTTSGRNEQFF. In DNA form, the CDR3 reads TGTGCCAGCACCCGAACGACTAGCGGGAGGAATGAGCAGTTCTTC.

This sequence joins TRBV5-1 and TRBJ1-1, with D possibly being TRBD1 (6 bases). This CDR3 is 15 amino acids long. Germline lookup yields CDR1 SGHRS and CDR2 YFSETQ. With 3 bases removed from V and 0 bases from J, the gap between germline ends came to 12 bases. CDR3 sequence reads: CASSSQGNMNTEAFF. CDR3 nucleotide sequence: TGCGCCAGCAGCTCACAGGGAAACATGAACACTGAAGCTTTCTTT.

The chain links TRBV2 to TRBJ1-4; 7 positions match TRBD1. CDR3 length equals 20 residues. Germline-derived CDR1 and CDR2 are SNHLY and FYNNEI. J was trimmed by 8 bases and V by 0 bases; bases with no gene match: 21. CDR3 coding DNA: TGTGCCAGCAGTGAAGCGCGACACTTTTTTCGGTACAGGGGTGGGGAAAAACTGTTTTTT. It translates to CASSEARHFFRYRGGEKLFF. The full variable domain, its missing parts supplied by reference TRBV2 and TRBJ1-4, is EPEVTQTPSHQVTQMGQEVILRCVPISNHLYFYWYRQILGQKVEFLVSFYNNEISEKSEIFDDQFSVERPDGSNFTLKIRSTKLEDSAMYFCASSEARHFFRYRGGEKLFFGSGTQLSVL.

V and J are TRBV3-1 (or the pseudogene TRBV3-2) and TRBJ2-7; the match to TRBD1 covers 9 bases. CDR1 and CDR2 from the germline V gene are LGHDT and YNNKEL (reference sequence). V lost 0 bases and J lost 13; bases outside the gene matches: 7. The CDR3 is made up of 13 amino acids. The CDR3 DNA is TGTGCCAGCAGCCAAGATACAGGACAGGGGAAATACTTC. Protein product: CASSQDTGQGKYF.